These 28 T cell receptor beta chains share one sample of origin, sequenced in a study of T cell responses to AZD1222 COVID-19 vaccine. Produced via immunoSEQ multiplex PCR; TCRdb's table is partial and in-frame only. Among about 90,000 clones, around 88% were seen once, and the ten largest hold 10%. This material consisted of peripheral blood, taken on day 0 of MenACWY control vaccination. The receptors derive from an adult in good health.

The gene calls are TRBV6-1 and TRBJ1-2; no clear D gene. The CDR3 loop spans 13 amino acids. V dropped 0 bases and J dropped 2 bases, with 4 bases sitting between them. Looked up from germline, CDR1 is MNHNS and CDR2 is SASEGT. The CDR3 loop is CASSEAGNYGYTF. The CDR3, as DNA: TGTGCCAGCAGTGAAGCGGGCAACTATGGCTACACCTTC.

V usage is TRBV7-9 and J usage is TRBJ1-1, with 11 positions matching TRBD1. V gave up 5 bases and J gave up 4 bases; unmatched junction bases: 9. CDR1 SEHNR and CDR2 FQNEAQ come from the germline V gene (reference sequence). This CDR3 contains 16 residues. CDR3 sequence reads: CASSPGQGVWGTEAFF. The CDR3 DNA reads TGTGCCAGCAGCCCGGGACAGGGGGTCTGGGGCACTGAAGCTTTCTTT.

The chain joins TRBV6-6 to TRBJ2-7; 9 bases align to TRBD1. The germline V gene encodes CDR1 MNHNY and CDR2 SVGAGI (reference sequence). The V segment lost 5 bases and the J segment 3 bases; nucleotides outside the gene matches: 8. The CDR3 is 15 amino acids. CDR3 in DNA: TGTGCCAGCAGTAAAAGACAGGGGGTTGGCTACGAGCAGTACTTC. As protein: CASSKRQGVGYEQYF.

This clone occurred once. The chain is built from TRBV19 and TRBJ2-3; 10 bases are a match to TRBD2. V lost 0 bases to trimming and J lost 2 bases; unmatched junction nucleotides: 2. CDR1 and CDR2 from the germline V gene are LNHDA and SQIVND (reference sequence). The CDR3 runs to 16 residues. CDR3 region: CASSIESGGATDTQYF. The CDR3 nucleotides read TGTGCCAGTAGTATAGAGAGCGGGGGGGCCACAGATACGCAGTATTTT. The full variable domain, with the rest looked up from reference TRBV19 and TRBJ2-3, is DGGITQSPKYLFRKEGQNVTLSCEQNLNHDAMYWYRQDPGQGLRLIYYSQIVNDFQKGDIAEGYSVSREKKESFPLTVTSAQKNPTAFYLCASSIESGGATDTQYFGPGTRLTVL.

The gene calls are TRBV20-1 and TRBJ1-4, with 7 bases fitting TRBD1. The V gene's germline CDR1 is DFQATT and CDR2 SNEGSKA (reference sequence). The V gene end was trimmed by 3 bases and the J gene end by 8 bases; junction bases not matched to a gene: 12. This CDR3 spans 15 amino acids. For the CDR3, the DNA is TGCAGTGCTAGTGAGGCGAGGGGGCTTCGAGAAAAACTGTTTTTT. This translates into CSASEARGLREKLFF.

This clone has just one count. The chain has TRBV18 and TRBJ2-3; the D is unclear. This CDR3 has 14 amino acids. Germline-derived CDR1 and CDR2 are KGHSH and LQKENI. Trimming took 3 bases from V and 6 from J, leaving 13 bases between them. The CDR3 sequence is CASSPFQASDTQYF. CDR3 bases: TGTGCCAGCTCACCCTTTCAAGCTTCCGATACGCAGTATTTT.

V is TRBV7-2 and J is TRBJ1-2; 8 positions match TRBD1. J gave up 5 bases and V 1 base, and 6 bases lay outside the gene matches. Germline CDR1 and CDR2: SGHTA and FQGNSA. The CDR3 has 15 amino acids. CDR3 sequence (DNA): TGTGCCAGCAGCTTAGGCAGGGGGCCCCCTTATGGCTACACCTTC. Protein sequence: CASSLGRGPPYGYTF.

The rearrangement uses TRBV30 and TRBJ2-7; possibly TRBD1 for D (6 bases). The CDR3 covers 13 residues. The V end was cut by 2 bases, the J end by 3 bases, with 11 bases between. Per germline, CDR1 GTSNPN and CDR2 SVGIG (reference sequence). The DNA for the CDR3 is TGTGCCTGGAGTAATCAGGGGTTCTACGAGCAGTACTTC. As protein: CAWSNQGFYEQYF.

The chain links TRBV19 to TRBJ2-2; 8 positions match TRBD1. The V segment lost 3 bases and the J segment 4 bases; nucleotides outside the gene matches: 7. The germline V gene encodes CDR1 LNHDA and CDR2 SQIVND (reference sequence). This CDR3 has 16 residues. The CDR3 loop is CASSIPGGSGTGELFF. DNA of the CDR3: TGTGCCAGTAGTATCCCAGGGGGCTCGGGCACCGGGGAGCTGTTTTTT.

The V and J genes are TRBV3-1 (or the pseudogene TRBV3-2) and TRBJ2-5; perhaps TRBD2 as D (6 bases). The CDR3 has 15 residues. CDR1 is LGHDT, CDR2 YNNKEL, per germline (reference sequence). V lost 1 base and J lost 5, with 14 bases in between. DNA for the CDR3: TGTGCCAGCAGCCAAGGGCCTAGTGGAGGGGAGACCCAGTACTTC. Its protein product is CASSQGPSGGETQYF.

The chain recombines TRBV5-6 with TRBJ2-3; 13 nucleotides align to TRBD2. Germline trimming cut 4 bases from V and 0 bases from J; bases unmatched to any gene: 5. From germline, CDR1 is SGHDT and CDR2 YYEEEE. The CDR3 is made up of 17 amino acids. The CDR3 DNA sequence: TGTGCCAGCAGCCGGACTAGCGGGGGCATTAGCACAGATACGCAGTATTTT. Encoded protein: CASSRTSGGISTDTQYF.

The chain is built from TRBV30 and TRBJ2-2, with 7 bases aligning to TRBD1. The CDR3 is 14 amino acids. Germline lookup yields CDR1 GTSNPN and CDR2 SVGIG (reference sequence). CDR3 sequence (DNA): TGTGCAAGGAGGACAGGAATAAACACCGGGGAGCTGTTTTTT. As protein: CARRTGINTGELFF.

This chain uses TRBV19 with TRBJ2-7, with D possibly matching TRBD1 (6 bases). This CDR3 is built from 15 residues. Germline-derived CDR1 and CDR2 are LNHDA and SQIVND (reference sequence). Trimming left V 5 bases short and J 5 bases short, with 19 bases between. CDR3 nucleotides: TGTGCCAGTAGTTCCAATCCATACAGGGCCCACGAGCAGTACTTC. As protein: CASSSNPYRAHEQYF.

This chain joins TRBV6-2 or TRBV6-3 and TRBJ2-3; D may be TRBD2 (5 bases). The germline V and J ends were trimmed by 5 bases and 3 bases, with 18 bases remaining between them. Germline loops: CDR1 MNHEY, CDR2 SVGEGT. The CDR3 totals 16 residues. The DNA of the CDR3 is TGTGCCAGCAGTCAATCCGAGTTAGCGCCGACAGATACGCAGTATTTT. It translates to CASSQSELAPTDTQYF.

The count of this clone is one. The rearrangement uses TRBV5-4 and TRBJ2-5, with TRBD1 matching 7 bases. Germline V gives CDR1 SGHNT, CDR2 YYREEE (reference sequence). Unmatched junction bases numbered 3, after V lost 4 bases and J lost 0 bases. There are 14 residues in the CDR3. CDR3: CASSPGQYQETQYF. In nucleotides, the CDR3 is TGTGCCAGCAGCCCGGGACAGTACCAAGAGACCCAGTACTTC.

V is TRBV10-2 and J is TRBJ2-7; D is perhaps TRBD1 (6 bases). Deletions cut 9 bases from V and 1 base from J, with 13 bases between. The CDR3 is 13 amino acids. Germline V CDR1 and CDR2: WSHSY, SAAADI. The CDR3 loop is CASQTGLSYEQYF. CDR3 DNA: TGCGCCAGTCAGACAGGTCTTTCCTACGAGCAGTACTTC.

The chain uses TRBV7-7 and TRBJ2-1; tentatively, D is TRBD1 (5 bases). V lost 2 bases, J lost 6 bases, and 11 bases lay in between. CDR1 is SSHAT and CDR2 is FNYEAQ in the germline V gene (reference sequence). The CDR3 spans 14 residues. The chain's CDR3 is CASSLSGASNEQFF. CDR3 in DNA: TGTGCCAGCAGCTTAAGTGGGGCTAGCAATGAGCAGTTCTTC.

This clone was counted a single time. The chain is built from TRBV24-1 and TRBJ1-5; D not resolved. This CDR3 contains 14 residues. Trimming left V 5 bases short and J 0 bases short, with 7 bases between. Germline V lookup: CDR1 KGHDR, CDR2 SFDVKD. In DNA, the CDR3 is TGTGCCACCAGTGTAAAAATTAGCAATCAGCCCCAGCATTTT. Amino acids: CATSVKISNQPQHF.

The chain employs TRBV4-2 and TRBJ2-1; D perhaps matches TRBD2 (6 bases). V was clipped by 3 bases and J by 4 bases, with 22 bases between them. CDR3 length: 18 residues. Per the germline V gene, CDR1 is LGHNA and CDR2 is YNFKEQ. The CDR3 coding sequence is TGTGCCAGCAGCCACGCAATCTCCGGGGGAGCTCTTTACAATGAGCAGTTCTTC. Protein sequence: CASSHAISGGALYNEQFF.

The chain has TRBV6-2 or TRBV6-3 and TRBJ1-1; a possible D gene is TRBD1 (5 bases). The germline CDR1 and CDR2 sequences are MNHEY and SVGEGT. CDR3 length: 17 residues. The V gene lost 0 bases and the J gene lost 0 bases, with 14 bases spanning the gap. Here the CDR3 reads CASSYSQVKLLNTEAFF. As DNA, the CDR3 is TGTGCCAGCAGTTACTCACAGGTGAAGCTATTGAACACTGAAGCTTTCTTT.

CDR3 DNA: TGCGCCAGCAGTGGACAGATCAACAACTATGGCTACACCTTC. Its translation: CASSGQINNYGYTF. The chain employs TRBV4-3 and TRBJ1-2; a weak D match, TRBD1 (6 bases). With 6 bases removed from V and 2 bases from J, the gap between germline ends came to 13 bases. Germline assignment: CDR1 LGHNA and CDR2 YSLEER. The CDR3 contains 14 residues.

The chain links TRBV5-5 to TRBJ1-2, with D unclear. CDR3 size: 13 residues. Germline V lookup: CDR1 SGHKS, CDR2 YYEKEE (reference sequence). Trimming stripped 2 bases from V and 8 bases from J, with 13 bases between. The CDR3 nucleotides read TGTGCCAGCAGCTTTGACAACTCTAACGGCTACACCTTC. Residues: CASSFDNSNGYTF.

This chain uses TRBV30 with TRBJ2-4; D may be TRBD2 (5 bases). This CDR3 is 15 amino acids long. V lost 2 bases, J lost 1 base, and 12 bases lay in between. Germline CDR1 GTSNPN, CDR2 SVGIG (reference sequence). The CDR3 region is CAWSPPGGAKNIQYF. The CDR3, as DNA: TGTGCCTGGAGTCCCCCGGGCGGGGCCAAAAACATTCAGTACTTC.

The gene calls are TRBV9 and TRBJ2-3; 9 nucleotides align to TRBD2. Germline V lookup: CDR1 SGDLS, CDR2 YYNGEE. After removal of 4 bases from V and 3 bases from J, the junction contained 9 bases not matched to a gene. This CDR3 is 16 amino acids long. The CDR3 DNA follows: TGTGCCAGCAGCCCCGGCGGGGGGGCGTGGACAGATACGCAGTATTTT. Protein: CASSPGGGAWTDTQYF.

The V and J genes are TRBV11-2 and TRBJ1-2; D not certain. This CDR3 comprises 13 residues. Germline CDR1 is SGHAT and CDR2 is FQNNGV. Trimming left V 0 bases short and J 8 bases short, with 10 bases between. For the CDR3, the DNA is TGTGCCAGCAGCTTAGACGGGTGGGAGGGCTACACCTTC. Encoded protein: CASSLDGWEGYTF.

This clone appeared a single time. The rearrangement links TRBV12-3 or TRBV12-4 to TRBJ2-3; TRBD1 agrees at 7 bases. The length of the CDR3 is 13 residues. The ends lost 8 bases at V and 5 bases at J; junction bases unmatched: 7. The CDR3: CASGGQFVDTQYF. The CDR3 DNA reads as TGTGCCAGCGGGGGACAGTTTGTAGATACGCAGTATTTT.

V and J are TRBV30 and TRBJ1-2; D possibly corresponds to TRBD1 (6 bases). The germline CDR1 and CDR2 sequences are GTSNPN and SVGIG (reference sequence). There are 13 residues in the CDR3. Trimming left V 3 bases short and J 1 base short, with 9 bases between. The CDR3 nucleotides read TGTGCCTGGAGGGGGGGCAGTAACTATGGCTACACCTTC. Protein sequence: CAWRGGSNYGYTF.

This sequence joins TRBV11-2 and TRBJ2-7, with D maybe TRBD1 (5 bases). In germline, CDR1 is SGHAT, CDR2 FQNNGV. CDR3 length: 12 amino acids. The ends were cut back, 2 bases at V and 4 bases at J, with 6 bases in the middle. CDR3 sequence (DNA): TGTGCCAGCAGCTTACAGGGTTACGAGCAGTACTTC. This encodes CASSLQGYEQYF.